Listed below are T cell receptor beta chains from one sample, sequenced in a study of blood T cell repertoires in COVID-19. Clones were read by immunoSEQ multiplex PCR, and TCRdb kept only the in-frame ones, dropping some. Of fewer than 300,000 clones listed, 80% to 95% are singletons. What was sequenced was PBMCs or T cells enriched from blood (not recorded which). The receptors originated from a woman in her twenties or thirties who had recovered from COVID-19. CDR3s include the opening cysteine and the closing phenylalanine or tryptophan. A D gene is named only where the DNA matches it firmly. Size values are once, few and many counts, or a class for expanded clones, and some rows have none.

j_call clone_size d_call v_call cdr3_nt cdr3_aa
TRBJ1-2 NA TRBD1 TRBV7-9 TGTGCCAGCAGCCCGACCGGGACAGGGAGTGGCTACACCTTC CASSPTGTGSGYTF
TRBJ1-2 once NA TRBV5-1 TGCGCCAGCAGCTCCTTTCCCGGGGATGAGTCTGGCTACACCTTC CASSSFPGDESGYTF
TRBJ2-5 NA TRBD1 TRBV27 TGTGCCAGCAGGGGGGACAGGGGAGAGACCCAGTACTTC CASRGDRGETQYF
TRBJ1-1 few TRBD1 TRBV10-3 TGTGCCATCAGTGGGGACAGGGACACCTCTGAAGCTTTCTTT CAISGDRDTSEAFF
TRBJ2-7 once NA TRBV12-3/TRBV12-4 TGTGCCAGCAGCTCCGGACAGCCATACGAGCAGTACTTC CASSSGQPYEQYF
TRBJ1-2 NA NA TRBV4-1 TGCGCCAGCAGCCCCGGTGAGGGCTACTTCTATGGCTACACCTTC CASSPGEGYFYGYTF
TRBJ2-3 NA TRBD2 TRBV3-1/TRBV3-2 TGTGCCAGCAGCCAAGATCTAGCGGGAGGATCAGATACGCAGTATTTT CASSQDLAGGSDTQYF
TRBJ1-6 few NA TRBV18 TGTGCCAGCTCACCGGCAGGGAATAATTCACCCCTCCACTTT CASSPAGNNSPLHF
TRBJ2-7 NA NA TRBV14 TGTGCCAGCAGCCGTGGAGGTTCCTACGAGCAGTACTTC CASSRGGSYEQYF
TRBJ2-2 NA TRBD2 TRBV28 TGTGCCAGCCTTAAAGGACTAGCGGGATCAAGGGAGCTGTTTTTT CASLKGLAGSRELFF
TRBJ1-6 NA NA TRBV5-8 TGTGCCAGCAGCTTGGTATCACCCCTCCACTTT CASSLVSPLHF
TRBJ2-5 NA TRBD2 TRBV5-1 TGCGCCAGCAGCTTGGATGGGACTAGACAAGAGACCCAGTACTTC CASSLDGTRQETQYF
TRBJ1-4 NA NA TRBV6-5 TGTGCCAGCAGTCAGCAGGGTGTACTGTTTTTT CASSQQGVLFF
TRBJ2-7 NA TRBD1 TRBV7-8 TGTGCCAGCACCCCAGGGGACAGAACCTACGAGCAGTACTTC CASTPGDRTYEQYF
TRBJ2-7 NA NA TRBV5-4 TGTGCCAGCAGCCACCTAGACAGAGTCTACGAGCAGTACTTC CASSHLDRVYEQYF
TRBJ2-2 NA NA TRBV30 TGTGCCTGGAGTAGCGAGCCCGGGGAGCTGTTTTTT CAWSSEPGELFF
TRBJ2-7 NA TRBD2 TRBV4-1 TGCGCCAGCAGCCAAGTTCTAGCGGGGGAATACGAGCAGTACTTC CASSQVLAGEYEQYF
TRBJ2-1 NA TRBD1 TRBV10-3 TGTGCCATCAGAACAGGACAGGGGTACAATGAGCAGTTCTTC CAIRTGQGYNEQFF
TRBJ2-1 NA TRBD2 TRBV19 TGTGCCAGTAGTATATTCCCGTTGACTAGCGCGGTTTACAATGAGCAGTTCTTC CASSIFPLTSAVYNEQFF
TRBJ2-7 NA TRBD1 TRBV10-3 TGTGCCATCAGTGGACAGGGAAGTAACGAGCAGTACTTC CAISGQGSNEQYF
TRBJ1-1 NA TRBD1 TRBV5-5 TGTGCCAGCAGCTTGGACCCCCCGACAGGGGGCACCCGGGCTTTCTTT CASSLDPPTGGTRAFF
TRBJ1-1 NA TRBD1 TRBV27 TGTGCCAGCAGTCGGGACAGGGGGGATCGAGCTTTCTTT CASSRDRGDRAFF